The present T cell receptor beta chain was sequenced within a study of identical twins (dated by TCRdb to the mid-2010s). With respect to the entire study: To test whether fetal clonotypes persist, the study used deep sequencing on TCR alpha and beta repertoires from monozygotic twins, unrelated adults of various ages, and cord blood. To rule out contamination, replicate twin experiments were performed at different times with different library preparation protocols.

With regard to this clonotype: Its binding antigen is unknown. Qualities for individual bases were not recorded, and no much larger clone is one base off.

Germline trimming amounts to 5 bases on V and 0 bases on J, with 8 as the count of junction bases outside the gene matches. Including the terminal cysteine and phenylalanine, the CDR3 comprises 19 residues. The DNA shown is the 57-base CDR3, in frame from base 1. CDR1 SGHAT and CDR2 FQNNGV are derived from the germline V gene. Every donor in the study was a healthy Caucasian. Three pairs of female monozygotic twins, all aged about 18 to 30 years, made up the twin cohort. The RNA used for TCR libraries was isolated from peripheral blood mononuclear cells. Beyond this particular receptor, the publication reports: A weaker excess of twin sharing was found in beta out-of-frame sequences because the signal-to-noise ratio was lowered by fewer shared sequences. Because the same donors could not be followed over many years, the conclusions relied on cross-sectional statistical analysis. Compared with coincidental sharing between unrelated individuals, an excess of low generation-probability sequences was observed among out-of-frame TCR alpha sequences shared between twins. Fewer insertions were carried by abundant cord blood beta clonotypes, a similar but weaker trend appeared in young adult naive repertoires, and no such trend appeared in memory repertoires. Zero-insertion analyses could be partly confounded by invariant T cells such as MAIT and iNKT, though diverse VJ usage argued against such confounding for most clonotypes. In monozygotic twins, out-of-frame TCR alpha sharing was systematically underestimated by recombination models, although the models agreed with sharing between unrelated individuals.

Receptor libraries were prepared by 5' RACE. Sequenced using an Illumina HiSeq 2000. A universal primer binding site was introduced by template switching, and a unique molecular identifier was present in the final cDNA, enabling accurate counting of TCR cDNA molecules. Specific primers in the conserved constant-segment region were used to synthesize first-strand cDNA for the TCR alpha and beta chains. To control for contamination, every cDNA library was double barcoded, receiving both a SMART-Mk sample barcode and Illumina barcodes. TruSeq adapter sequences and Illumina sample barcodes were added in two successive PCR steps. The TCR alpha and beta cDNA libraries were sequenced on the Illumina HiSeq platform using custom primers. Per the original workflow: MiGEC was used to process raw reads and extract unique molecular identifiers, and MiXCR was used to find CDR3 positions. For each individual, recombination models were inferred using an EM algorithm with the repgenHMM and IGoR tools. The analysis of shared clonotypes was done with the tcR package in R, with sharing normalized by the product of cloneset sizes. Out-of-frame nonproductive sequences were analyzed to study raw recombination free of thymic and clonal selection effects. TCRdb reworked the public reads: Q25 trimming with fastp, MiXCR clone assembly, productive beta chains retained. CDR3 protein sequences are deduplicated, and each keeps its most common genes and DNA. TCRdb's processing, not the study's, gives the V and J calls here. The table for this sample lists 650,000 to 800,000 distinct CDR3 sequences; 8.6% of them were counted only once. 0.8% to 1% of the sample is held by the ten biggest clonotypes.

The same data also went into a second study, on yellow fever vaccine responses in identical twins. According to the second study: According to the authors, in identical twins the way T cells responded to vaccination appeared partly convergent and partly personalized. The study precisely tracked vaccine-responding T cell clones in identical twins.

The sequence came from a woman in her late teens or twenties in good health. Recombination connected TRBV11-2 to TRBJ2-2; 14 junctional bases match TRBD2. The sequencing sample was made of PBMCs. The nucleotides are TGTGCCAGCAGCCCGCGGACTAGCGGGGGGCGGACGAACACCGGGGAGCTGTTTTTT. It translates as CASSPRTSGGRTNTGELFF.